Listed below are T cell receptor beta chains from one sample, sequenced in a study of blood T cell repertoires in COVID-19. Generated by immunoSEQ multiplex PCR, the TCRdb table keeps only in-frame clones and is missing some. The sample carries about 190,000 clones, approximately 90% recorded once. Material: PBMCs or T cells enriched from blood (not recorded which). The receptors here all came from a middle-aged woman in a cohort exposed to, infected with or recovered from COVID-19 (not recorded which). The CDR3 runs from the conserved cysteine through the conserved F or W. Each record gives: V gene, D gene, clone size, J gene, CDR3 DNA, CDR3 protein. D genes are given only for firm matches. Clone size is shown for a subset of rows, as once, few, many or a class of expanded clone.

TRBV3-1/TRBV3-2	TRBD1	NA	TRBJ2-1	TGTGCCAGCAGCCAACGGGGGACAGGTGACAATGAGCAGTTCTTC	CASSQRGTGDNEQFF
TRBV12-5	TRBD2	NA	TRBJ2-1	TGTGCTAGTGGTTTGGAGCGGGAGTTGAATGAGCAGTTCTTC	CASGLERELNEQFF
TRBV19	TRBD2	NA	TRBJ2-5	TGTGCCAGTCGGTCTAGCGGCCAAGAGACCCAGTACTTC	CASRSSGQETQYF
TRBV2	NA	NA	TRBJ2-7	TGTGCCAGCAGTGAATGGGAGACCTACGAGCAGTACTTC	CASSEWETYEQYF
TRBV7-6	TRBD1	NA	TRBJ2-1	TGTGCCAGCAGCGGAACCCGGGGGACAGGGCTCGATGAGCAGTTCTTC	CASSGTRGTGLDEQFF
TRBV7-9	NA	NA	TRBJ2-1	TGTGCCAGCACCGATGGCGGAGATGAGCAGTTCTTC	CASTDGGDEQFF
TRBV10-3	NA	NA	TRBJ1-5	TGTGCCATCAGTGACAGGGTGTTTCAGCCCCAGCATTTT	CAISDRVFQPQHF
TRBV6-5	TRBD1	NA	TRBJ1-2	TGTGCCAGCGGCTACAGGGGACACTATGGCTACACCTTC	CASGYRGHYGYTF
TRBV28	NA	NA	TRBJ2-7	TGTGCCAGCAGTGCCCCCGTAGCAAGAGAGCAGTACTTC	CASSAPVAREQYF
TRBV9	TRBD1	NA	TRBJ1-1	TGTGCCAGCAGCGTATCGACAGGGGCGGAGAACACTGAAGCTTTCTTT	CASSVSTGAENTEAFF
TRBV7-9	TRBD1	NA	TRBJ2-2	TGTGCCAGCAGCCGCCCAACCGGGACAGGGCACGGGGAGCTGTTTTTT	CASSRPTGTGHGELFF
TRBV11-3	NA	NA	TRBJ2-3	TGTGCCAGCAGCATACGTAGATTAGATACGCAGTATTTT	CASSIRRLDTQYF
TRBV29-1	NA	once	TRBJ1-3	TGCAGCGTTCGCACTGGAGACACCATATATTTT	CSVRTGDTIYF
TRBV12-2	NA	NA	TRBJ2-3	TGTGCAAGTCGCTCGGACAGGGGCGAAACTAGCACAGATACGCAGTATTTT	CASRSDRGETSTDTQYF
TRBV24-1	NA	NA	TRBJ1-6	TGTGCCACCCCGGATAATTCACCCCTCCACTTT	CATPDNSPLHF
TRBV7-9	TRBD2	NA	TRBJ2-1	TGTGCCAGCAGCCCCCGGGAGGGCCCGTACAATGAGCAGTTCTTC	CASSPREGPYNEQFF
TRBV27	TRBD1	NA	TRBJ2-7	TGTGCCAGCAGTTTATCGCCTTATAGGGGGCACTCCTACGAGCAGTACTTC	CASSLSPYRGHSYEQYF
TRBV19	TRBD2	NA	TRBJ2-3	TGTGCCAGTAGTATAGGTGAGCGGGGGGGCACAGATACGCAGTATTTT	CASSIGERGGTDTQYF